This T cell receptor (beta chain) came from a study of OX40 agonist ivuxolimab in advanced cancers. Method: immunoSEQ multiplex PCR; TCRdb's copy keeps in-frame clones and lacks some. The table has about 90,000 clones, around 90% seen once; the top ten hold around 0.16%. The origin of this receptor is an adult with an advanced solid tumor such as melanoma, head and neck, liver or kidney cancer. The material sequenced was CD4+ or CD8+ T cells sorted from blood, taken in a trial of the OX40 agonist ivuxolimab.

The CDR3 DNA reads as TGTGCCAGCAGTCCACAGGGGGCGGTAAATTCACCCCTCCACTTT. Protein: CASSPQGAVNSPLHF. This sequence joins TRBV27 and TRBJ1-6, with 9 bases that match TRBD1. Losses at the gene ends were 5 bases for V and 7 bases for J; bases not matched to a gene: 6. Germline CDR1 reads MNHEY; CDR2 reads SMNVEV (reference sequence). The CDR3 has 15 amino acids.